What follows are 28 T cell receptor beta chains derived from one specimen sequenced in a study of PD-1 blockade in mismatch repair-deficient tumors. Clones were read by immunoSEQ multiplex PCR, and TCRdb kept only the in-frame ones, dropping some. This sample has about 130,000 clones, with 88% found just once. Sequencing used peripheral blood, obtained approximately 72 weeks after starting pembrolizumab. Source of these receptors: an adult with mismatch repair-deficient cancer.

V gene TRBV7-9 combines with J gene TRBJ2-7, with D hard to call. V shed 5 bases and J shed 1 base, with 6 bases lying between them. Germline V gene data show CDR1 as SEHNR and CDR2 as FQNEAQ (reference sequence). This CDR3 has 12 amino acids. The CDR3 nucleotides read TGTGCCAGCAGCCCCGGATCCTACGAGCAGTACTTC. Amino acids: CASSPGSYEQYF.

The J gene is TRBJ2-7, the V gene TRBV27; 9 nucleotides agree with TRBD1. The CDR3 length is 15 residues. Germline values: CDR1 MNHEY, CDR2 SMNVEV (reference sequence). With V trimmed by 5 bases and J by 2 bases, 7 bases remained unmatched. Written as DNA, the CDR3 is TGTGCCAGCAGTCCTCGGGGACAGGGAACCTACGAGCAGTACTTC. This gives the protein CASSPRGQGTYEQYF.

This chain uses TRBV7-9 with TRBJ1-3, with D hard to call. V lost 5 bases to trimming and J lost 4 bases, with 3 bases between them. Germline values: CDR1 SEHNR, CDR2 FQNEAQ (reference sequence). This CDR3 has 11 amino acids. The CDR3: CASSPGNTIYF. The CDR3 DNA follows: TGTGCCAGCAGCCCCGGAAACACCATATATTTT.

This chain links TRBV27 with TRBJ1-2, with TRBD1 matching 8 bases. The germline V gene has CDR1 MNHEY and CDR2 SMNVEV (reference sequence). The J segment lost 7 bases and the V segment lost 4 bases, leaving 11 bases of the junction unmatched. The length of the CDR3 is 15 residues. Here the CDR3 reads CASSYRETGGGGYTF. CDR3 DNA: TGTGCCAGCAGTTACCGAGAAACAGGGGGAGGTGGCTACACCTTC.

This clone has a single count. V usage is TRBV13 and J usage is TRBJ1-1; 7 positions match TRBD1. The V gene end was trimmed by 1 base and the J gene end by 1 base; junction bases not matched to a gene: 12. Germline-derived CDR1 and CDR2 are PRHDT and FYEKMQ (reference sequence). This CDR3 has 18 residues. The CDR3 bases are TGTGCCAGCAGCTTAGAGGTTACTTGGGGACAGAGGAACACTGAAGCTTTCTTT. It encodes CASSLEVTWGQRNTEAFF.

This clone was seen a single time. The rearrangement joins TRBV11-2 to TRBJ2-1, with a weak D call TRBD2 (6 bases). CDR1 SGHAT and CDR2 FQNNGV come from the germline V gene. The CDR3 is 15 residues long. V was shortened by 5 bases and J by 4 bases, with 15 bases between the two germline ends. CDR3 nucleotide sequence: TGTGCCAGCAGCGTATCTAGCGAGGGGTACAATGAGCAGTTCTTC. Translating it yields CASSVSSEGYNEQFF.

The chain uses TRBV13 and TRBJ2-7, with 8 bases that match TRBD1. V was pared by 4 bases and J by 5 bases, with 13 bases of the junction left unmatched. The CDR3 is made up of 16 amino acids. CDR1 and CDR2 (germline): PRHDT, FYEKMQ (reference sequence). As DNA, the CDR3 is TGTGCCAGCAGCTCGGACAGGGCCCCGTTTGTTGACGAGCAGTACTTC. It yields the protein CASSSDRAPFVDEQYF.

This clone is a singleton in its sample. The rearrangement uses TRBV28 and TRBJ2-6, with D perhaps given as TRBD1 or TRBD2 (5 bases each). CDR1 and CDR2 from the germline V gene are MDHEN and SYDVKM. This CDR3 has 18 amino acids. Trimming left V 6 bases short and J 2 bases short, with 20 bases between. CDR3 residues: CASRTSPGTSTGANVLTF. In nucleotides, the CDR3 is TGTGCCAGCAGAACCTCCCCTGGGACCTCGACTGGGGCCAACGTCCTGACTTTC.

This chain joins TRBV7-9 and TRBJ2-6; no definite D call. This CDR3 is 16 amino acids long. Looked up from germline, CDR1 is SEHNR and CDR2 is FQNEAQ (reference sequence). V dropped 7 bases and J dropped 0 bases, with 13 bases sitting between them. The CDR3 here is CASISPTNSGANVLTF. The DNA of the CDR3 is TGTGCCAGCATCTCACCGACCAACTCTGGGGCCAACGTCCTGACTTTC.

The chain recombines TRBV11-1 with TRBJ2-7; D is unclear. Trimming removed 5 bases at V and 5 bases at J, with 10 bases between. Germline CDR1 SGHAT, CDR2 FQDESV (reference sequence). The CDR3 length is 12 residues. Here the CDR3 DNA reads TGTGCCAGCAGCCCCGCCATGAACGAGCAGTACTTC. Residues: CASSPAMNEQYF.

The CDR3 protein is CASSLTSRRTDTQYF. CDR3 in DNA: TGTGCCAGTAGCCTGACTAGCCGACGCACAGATACGCAGTATTTT. The chain couples TRBV19 to TRBJ2-3; 7 bases line up with TRBD2. This CDR3 has 15 amino acids. The V gene's germline CDR1 is LNHDA and CDR2 SQIVND (reference sequence). Trimming cost V 6 bases and J 1 base; bases outside gene matches: 7. Full variable domain (outside the CDR3, taken from reference TRBV19 and TRBJ2-3): DGGITQSPKYLFRKEGQNVTLSCEQNLNHDAMYWYRQDPGQGLRLIYYSQIVNDFQKGDIAEGYSVSREKKESFPLTVTSAQKNPTAFYLCASSLTSRRTDTQYFGPGTRLTVL.

A single count supports this clone. The chain couples TRBV28 to TRBJ1-2; 9 bases map to TRBD1. Germline loops: CDR1 MDHEN, CDR2 SYDVKM. The CDR3 runs to 14 residues. With 6 bases clipped from V and 2 bases from J, the junction kept 4 bases outside the gene matches. The CDR3 bases are TGTGCCAGCAGCTCCGGACAGGGGAACTATGGCTACACCTTC. This encodes CASSSGQGNYGYTF.

The chain joins TRBV4-1 to TRBJ1-4; the D gene is possibly TRBD1 (5 bases). Per germline, CDR1 MGHRA and CDR2 YSYEKL. The CDR3 runs to 15 residues. With 2 bases removed from V and 2 bases from J, the gap between germline ends came to 9 bases. The CDR3 DNA follows: TGCGCCAGCAGCCAATCTGGGGACACTAATGAAAAACTGTTTTTT. Its translation is CASSQSGDTNEKLFF.

The chain combines TRBV7-9 with TRBJ2-7, with D possibly TRBD2 on 5 matching bases. The V gene lost 3 bases and the J gene lost 0 bases, with 9 bases spanning the gap. Per germline, CDR1 SEHNR and CDR2 FQNEAQ (reference sequence). The CDR3 contains 14 residues. The CDR3 DNA reads as TGTGCCAGCAGCTTGCGACGGGACTCCTACGAGCAGTACTTC. Amino acid sequence: CASSLRRDSYEQYF.

The rearrangement joins TRBV7-2 to TRBJ1-2; D is unclear. Germline V lookup: CDR1 SGHTA, CDR2 FQGNSA. The V end was cut by 5 bases, the J end by 1 base, with 14 bases between. CDR3 length: 15 amino acids. The CDR3 nucleotides are TGTGCCAGCAGCGCCCTTTCTTCCCTTAACTATGGCTACACCTTC. Translating gives CASSALSSLNYGYTF.

V is TRBV5-8 and J is TRBJ1-4; 8 nucleotides line up with TRBD1. Germline assignment: CDR1 SGHTS and CDR2 YDEGEE. Unmatched junction bases numbered 9, after V lost 3 bases and J lost 5 bases. The CDR3 runs 16 residues. CDR3 sequence (DNA): TGTGCCAGCAGCTCCGCTCCGACAGGGGCCAATGAAAAACTGTTTTTT. This gives the protein CASSSAPTGANEKLFF.

The V and J genes are TRBV4-1 and TRBJ1-5; 7 nucleotides align to TRBD1. The germline V gene has CDR1 MGHRA and CDR2 YSYEKL. V shed 1 base, J shed 5 bases, and the junction held 11 bases outside the gene matches. The CDR3 extends over 17 amino acids. CDR3 region: CASSQGQYRGPHQPQHF. The CDR3 DNA is TGCGCCAGCAGCCAAGGCCAATACAGGGGTCCACATCAGCCCCAGCATTTT.

The chain uses TRBV25-1 and TRBJ1-1; the D gene is possibly TRBD1 (6 bases). V was cut by 6 bases and J by 5 bases, with 13 bases left in between. From germline, CDR1 is MGHDK and CDR2 SYGVNS. The CDR3 is 13 amino acids. The DNA for the CDR3 is TGTGCCAGCAGGAACAGGGAGAGGACTGAAGCTTTCTTT. It encodes CASRNRERTEAFF.

This clone showed up just once. The chain links TRBV10-3 to TRBJ2-5, with D possibly matching TRBD2 (5 bases). Trimming took off 2 bases at V and 9 bases at J, with 22 bases between the two ends. The germline V gene encodes CDR1 ENHRY and CDR2 SYGVKD. The CDR3 length is 16 residues. This CDR3 reads CAISETPAGLRGSQYF. The CDR3 DNA reads as TGTGCCATCAGTGAGACCCCAGCAGGACTTCGTGGGTCCCAGTACTTC.

The chain couples TRBV6-5 to TRBJ2-3; weak D call: TRBD2 (5 bases). Trimming removed 2 bases at V and 8 bases at J, with 5 bases between. The germline V gene encodes CDR1 MNHEY and CDR2 SVGAGI. This CDR3 region has 11 residues. CDR3 DNA sequence: TGTGCCAGCAGTTACCGGGGTACGCAGTATTTT. Translation: CASSYRGTQYF.

V and J are TRBV2 and TRBJ1-1; weak D call: TRBD1 (5 bases). The CDR3 extends over 12 amino acids. The V and J ends lost 7 bases and 7 bases respectively, with 13 bases between them. Germline V gene lookup returns CDR1 SNHLY and CDR2 FYNNEI. DNA for the CDR3: TGTGCCAGCAAGGCAGGGTTCGGTGAAGCTTTCTTT. Protein: CASKAGFGEAFF. The whole variable domain, filled in from reference TRBV2 and TRBJ1-1, reads EPEVTQTPSHQVTQMGQEVILRCVPISNHLYFYWYRQILGQKVEFLVSFYNNEISEKSEIFDDQFSVERPDGSNFTLKIRSTKLEDSAMYFCASKAGFGEAFFGQGTRLTVV.

The chain is built from TRBV5-1 and TRBJ1-3; D call uncertain. Between the trimmed V and J ends, which lost 1 base and 3 bases, there was a span of 29 bases. Germline CDR1 and CDR2: SGHRS and YFSETQ. The CDR3 covers 21 residues. The DNA of the CDR3 is TGCGCCAGCAGCTTGAAATCCCTCTCCCTGACAAGGTCAGCCGGTGGAAACACCATATATTTT. It specifies CASSLKSLSLTRSAGGNTIYF.

This chain uses TRBV20-1 with TRBJ2-5; either TRBD1 or TRBD2 may fit D (5 bases each). The CDR3 length is 10 residues. V was cut by 3 bases and J by 11 bases, with 10 bases left in between. Germline V lookup: CDR1 DFQATT, CDR2 SNEGSKA (reference sequence). The CDR3 protein is CSASEGSQYF. The CDR3 region has the DNA TGCAGTGCTAGCGAGGGGTCTCAGTACTTC.

This rearrangement joins TRBV7-9 to TRBJ2-5; unclear D gene. CDR3 length: 15 residues. Between the trimmed V and J ends, which lost 1 base and 2 bases, there was a span of 11 bases. Germline CDR1 SEHNR, CDR2 FQNEAQ (reference sequence). CDR3 protein: CASSLVARKQETQYF. The CDR3 nucleotides are TGTGCCAGCAGCTTAGTGGCCAGGAAACAAGAGACCCAGTACTTC.

This CDR3 reads CASSLGGPPLNYGYTF. The CDR3 nucleotides are TGTGCCAGCAGCTTGGGGGGCCCCCCCCTTAACTATGGCTACACCTTC. The chain is built from TRBV5-5 and TRBJ1-2, with a weak D call TRBD1 (5 bases). The CDR3 contains 16 residues. The germline gives CDR1 SGHKS, CDR2 YYEKEE (reference sequence). V was trimmed by 0 bases and J by 1 base, leaving 13 bases between them. The entire variable domain, with the rest obtained from reference TRBV5-5 and TRBJ1-2, is as follows: DAGVTQSPTHLIKTRGQQVTLRCSPISGHKSVSWYQQVLGQGPQFIFQYYEKEERGRGNFPDRFSARQFPNYSSELNVNALLLGDSALYLCASSLGGPPLNYGYTFGSGTRLTVV.

This clone was recorded once. This chain links TRBV5-1 with TRBJ2-2, with D possibly matching TRBD1 (5 bases). The CDR3 covers 13 residues. Germline V lookup: CDR1 SGHRS, CDR2 YFSETQ. V was clipped by 4 bases and J by 2 bases, with 6 bases between them. The CDR3 sequence is CASSGHNTGELFF. CDR3 nucleotides: TGCGCCAGCAGCGGACATAACACCGGGGAGCTGTTTTTT. The variable domain in full, completed from reference TRBV5-1 and TRBJ2-2, reads KAGVTQTPRYLIKTRGQQVTLSCSPISGHRSVSWYQQTPGQGLQFLFEYFSETQRNKGNFPGRFSGRQFSNSRSEMNVSTLELGDSALYLCASSGHNTGELFFGEGSRLTVL.

The chain links TRBV9 to TRBJ1-2; tentatively, D is TRBD1 (6 bases). V lost 2 bases and J lost 1, with 15 bases in between. Germline V gene data show CDR1 as SGDLS and CDR2 as YYNGEE. The CDR3 contains 16 residues. CDR3 in amino acids: CASSVNRELGNYGYTF. The CDR3 nucleotides are TGTGCCAGCAGCGTCAACAGGGAGTTGGGTAACTATGGCTACACCTTC.

The V and J genes are TRBV2 and TRBJ2-7; D could derive from TRBD1 or TRBD2 (6 bases each). There are 16 residues in the CDR3. Germline CDR1 is SNHLY and CDR2 is FYNNEI. V lost 7 bases to trimming and J lost 0 bases, with 19 bases between them. This CDR3 reads CASNQEVGGSSYEQYF. CDR3 in DNA: TGTGCCAGCAACCAGGAGGTGGGGGGCAGCTCCTACGAGCAGTACTTC.